This entry lists 17 T cell receptor beta chains sequenced from one sample in a study of early T cells in non-severe SARS-CoV-2 infection. TCRdb reprocessed the 5' RACE reads with MiXCR, giving one entry per CDR3 protein. The table lists 40,000 to 60,000 distinct CDR3 sequences, less than 7.5% of them singletons. The starting material was whole blood, obtained at baseline. The receptors were sampled from an adult who was a healthcare worker with PCR-confirmed SARS-CoV-2 infection or an uninfected control (not recorded which).

This clonotype was detected only a few times. The rearrangement joins TRBV12-3 or TRBV12-4 to TRBJ1-6, with 9 bases that match TRBD1. The ends lost 5 bases at V and 6 bases at J; junction bases unmatched: 5. The CDR3 contains 15 residues. CDR3 region: CASSRGTGTNSPLHF. The CDR3 bases are TGTGCCAGCAGTCGGGGGACAGGGACTAATTCACCCCTCCACTTT.

Many counts were recorded for this clonotype. This chain connects TRBV20-1 to TRBJ2-2; D tentatively reads TRBD1 or TRBD2 (5 bases each). Germline-derived CDR1 and CDR2 are DFQATT and SNEGSKA (reference sequence). V lost 1 base and J lost 6, with 15 bases in between. CDR3 length equals 15 residues. The CDR3 region has the DNA TGCAGTGCTAGAGTTTTGGAAGGGGACGCCGGGGAGCTGTTTTTT. Protein sequence: CSARVLEGDAGELFF.

Points on this clonotype: A read error may explain this, as a much larger clone is one base away. The V and J genes are TRBV12-3 or TRBV12-4 and TRBJ2-3, with TRBD2 matching 14 bases. The length of the CDR3 is 20 residues. This chain's CDR3 is CVSSRRTSGGPFGGTDTQYF. In DNA form, the CDR3 reads TGTGTCAGCAGTCGCCGGACTAGCGGGGGGCCCTTTGGGGGCACAGATACGCAGTATTTT.

Many counts were recorded for this clonotype. This chain joins TRBV20-1 and TRBJ2-3; no clear D. Germline-derived CDR1 and CDR2 are DFQATT and SNEGSKA (reference sequence). This CDR3 has 15 residues. Trimming pared 0 bases from V and 4 bases from J, leaving 14 bases between. The CDR3 is CSARDRELWADTQYF. The DNA for the CDR3 is TGCAGTGCTAGAGATCGAGAACTTTGGGCAGATACGCAGTATTTT.

The genes are TRBV6-1 and TRBJ1-1; D ambiguous. Per germline, CDR1 MNHNS and CDR2 SASEGT. The CDR3 totals 12 residues. V was cut by 7 bases and J by 11 bases, with 17 bases left in between. CDR3 bases: TGTGCCAGCAACAACGTGGGGAGAACGGCTTTCTTT. Protein product: CASNNVGRTAFF.

This clonotype was found many times. DNA for the CDR3: TGTGCCAGCTCACCCCCGGGGGGACCCCTCCACTTT. Translation: CASSPPGGPLHF. The chain recombines TRBV18 with TRBJ1-6; D perhaps matches TRBD1 (5 bases). CDR3 length equals 12 residues. Germline-derived CDR1 and CDR2 are KGHSH and LQKENI. Trimming took off 3 bases at V and 12 bases at J, with 9 bases between the two ends.

The V and J genes are TRBV19 and TRBJ2-5; 8 nucleotides match TRBD1. J was trimmed by 4 bases and V by 6 bases; bases with no gene match: 7. The germline CDR1 and CDR2 sequences are LNHDA and SQIVND (reference sequence). CDR3 length: 14 amino acids. CDR3 DNA sequence: TGTGCCAGTAGAGCAGGGGGCGCGGGAGAGACCCAGTACTTC. Protein sequence: CASRAGGAGETQYF.

This clonotype was observed many times. J is TRBJ2-1 and V is TRBV11-3; D unresolved. CDR3 size: 11 residues. The V end lost 5 bases, the J end lost 4 bases, and 3 bases lay between the germline ends. Per germline, CDR1 SGHNT and CDR2 YENEEA. The CDR3 nucleotides are TGTGCCAGCAGCACATACAATGAGCAGTTCTTC. Translation: CASSTYNEQFF.

V is TRBV27 and J is TRBJ1-1; D perhaps matches TRBD1 (5 bases). The CDR3 totals 14 residues. Trimming removed 2 bases at V and 5 bases at J, with 12 bases between. CDR1 MNHEY and CDR2 SMNVEV come from the germline V gene (reference sequence). In DNA, the CDR3 is TGTGCCAGCAGTTTAGCGACCAGGGTGACTGAAGCTTTCTTT. Translation: CASSLATRVTEAFF.

This clonotype was detected ten times or more. The chain joins TRBV18 to TRBJ2-2; TRBD2 matches 7 bases. CDR1 and CDR2 (germline): KGHSH, LQKENI. J was trimmed by 7 bases and V by 5 bases; bases with no gene match: 16. The CDR3 runs 17 residues. The CDR3, as DNA: TGTGCCAGCTCATCACTTGCTGTGACGGCGGGGGACGGGGAGCTGTTTTTT. This sequence encodes CASSSLAVTAGDGELFF.

This clonotype was detected many times. The V gene is TRBV7-2, the J gene TRBJ2-7, with D uncertain. The ends were cut back, 1 base at V and 7 bases at J, with 8 bases in the middle. Per the germline V gene, CDR1 is SGHTA and CDR2 is FQGNSA. This CDR3 contains 12 residues. CDR3: CASSLDLGEQYF. In DNA, the CDR3 is TGTGCCAGCAGCTTAGATCTCGGAGAGCAGTACTTC.

This clonotype was detected many times. The chain recombines TRBV20-1 with TRBJ1-1, with 9 bases aligning to TRBD1. This CDR3 contains 18 residues. Germline-derived CDR1 and CDR2 are DFQATT and SNEGSKA (reference sequence). V lost 6 bases to trimming and J lost 0 bases; unmatched junction nucleotides: 17. The CDR3 DNA sequence: TGCAGTGCCATCTTTCCCGGGACAGGGTTATGGGTGAACACTGAAGCTTTCTTT. It is translated as CSAIFPGTGLWVNTEAFF.

V is TRBV4-3 and J is TRBJ1-2; TRBD1 matches 8 bases. The J segment lost 0 bases and the V segment lost 1 base, leaving 7 bases of the junction unmatched. The germline V gene encodes CDR1 LGHNA and CDR2 YSLEER. The CDR3 runs 17 residues. CDR3 loop: CASSQATGTGANYGYTF. The CDR3 nucleotides read TGCGCCAGCAGCCAAGCAACCGGGACAGGAGCTAACTATGGCTACACCTTC.

This clonotype has only a few counts. The chain has TRBV20-1 and TRBJ1-2, with D maybe TRBD1 (5 bases). The CDR3 is 14 residues long. The germline gives CDR1 DFQATT, CDR2 SNEGSKA (reference sequence). V was pared by 3 bases and J by 0 bases, with 11 bases between. CDR3 residues: CSASFWGANYGYTF. The CDR3 coding sequence is TGCAGTGCTAGTTTTTGGGGGGCTAACTATGGCTACACCTTC.

A few counts support this clonotype. J is TRBJ1-6 and V is TRBV27, with 9 positions matching TRBD1. CDR1 is MNHEY, CDR2 SMNVEV, per germline (reference sequence). J lost 1 base, V lost 5 bases, and 15 bases had no gene match. This CDR3 has 20 amino acids. The CDR3 loop is CASSLYGPDRGGSYNSPLHF. The CDR3 bases are TGTGCCAGCAGTCTGTACGGGCCGGACAGGGGAGGATCCTATAATTCACCCCTCCACTTT.

This clonotype was counted many times. The V call is TRBV9, the J call TRBJ2-5; D ambiguous. This CDR3 is built from 17 residues. Germline V gene data show CDR1 as SGDLS and CDR2 as YYNGEE. V was clipped by 0 bases and J by 3 bases, with 18 bases between them. The CDR3: CASSVDPHVRTKETQYF. The CDR3 nucleotides read TGTGCCAGCAGCGTAGACCCTCATGTACGAACCAAAGAGACCCAGTACTTC.

In this sample, this clonotype turned up a few times. The J gene is TRBJ1-2, the V gene TRBV7-2, with 11 nucleotides matching TRBD1. V dropped 5 bases and J dropped 8; count of bases not matched to a gene: 10. The CDR3 spans 15 residues. The germline gives CDR1 SGHTA, CDR2 FQGNSA. The CDR3: CASSTPGQGALGYTF. CDR3 bases: TGTGCCAGCAGCACCCCCGGACAGGGGGCCTTGGGCTACACCTTC.